The source of this TCR beta chain is a study of blood T cell repertoires in COVID-19. Study background: Acute and convalescent COVID-19 samples came from the United States, Italy and Spain. T cells, B-cell-depleted T cells, or PBMCs provided the cDNA or gDNA that served as material.

V gave up 3 bases and J gave up 5 bases; unmatched junction bases: 16. CDR1 and CDR2 (germline): MGHDK, SYGVNS. The CDR3 extends over 18 amino acids. As handled by the study authors: Estimated nucleated cell counts came from reference gene primer amplification. This table comes from immunoSEQ multiplex PCR, and its TCRdb copy is limited to in-frame clones, with some not included. That table supplies the V and J calls and clone size; D and trimming were determined from the DNA. Here the sample spans 200,000 to 250,000 clones, roughly 89% being singletons. All enrollees were about 18 to 89 years old and from approximately 24 US areas.

The sequencing input was PBMCs or T cells enriched from blood (not recorded which). V usage is TRBV25-1 and J usage is TRBJ1-2; TRBD1 matches 9 bases. The origin of this receptor is a woman between 40 and 50 years old with acute COVID-19. The CDR3 spells CASSDGQGSSGPLYGYTF. The CDR3 coding sequence is TGTGCCAGCAGTGACGGACAGGGGTCGTCTGGGCCATTATATGGCTACACCTTC.